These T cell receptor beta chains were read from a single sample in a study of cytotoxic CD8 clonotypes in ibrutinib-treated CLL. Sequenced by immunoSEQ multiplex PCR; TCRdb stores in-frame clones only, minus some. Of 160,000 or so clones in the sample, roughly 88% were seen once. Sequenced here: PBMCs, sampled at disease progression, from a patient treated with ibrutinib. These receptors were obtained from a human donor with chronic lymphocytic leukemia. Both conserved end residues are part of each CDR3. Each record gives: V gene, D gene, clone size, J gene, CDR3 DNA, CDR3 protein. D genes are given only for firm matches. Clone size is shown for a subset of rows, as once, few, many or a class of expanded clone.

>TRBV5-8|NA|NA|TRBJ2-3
TGTGCCAGCAGCTTGTCTAAACTAGTGGGCACAGATACGCAGTATTTT
CASSLSKLVGTDTQYF
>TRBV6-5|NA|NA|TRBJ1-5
TGTGCCAGCAGTTACAACGACCAGCCCCAGCATTTT
CASSYNDQPQHF
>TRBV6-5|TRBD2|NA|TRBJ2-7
TGTGCCAGCAGTTACTCGACAACAGCGGGAGCCGAGCAGTACTTC
CASSYSTTAGAEQYF
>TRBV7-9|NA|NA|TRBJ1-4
TGTGCCAGCAGCTTAGTGGATTGGGGGGCGAATGGAAAACTGTTTTTT
CASSLVDWGANGKLFF
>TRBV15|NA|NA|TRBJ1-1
TGTGCCACCAGCAGAGATCGGGGAAAGAACACTGAAGCTTTCTTT
CATSRDRGKNTEAFF
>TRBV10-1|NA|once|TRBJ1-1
TGCGCCAGCAGTGAGTCGTGGAACACTGAAGCTTTCTTT
CASSESWNTEAFF
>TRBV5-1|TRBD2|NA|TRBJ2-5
TGCGCCAGCAGCTTGTCTAGCGGCCACCAGTACTTC
CASSLSSGHQYF
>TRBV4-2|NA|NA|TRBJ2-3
TGTGCCAGCAGCCAAGATTGGAACCCAACAGATACGCAGTATTTT
CASSQDWNPTDTQYF
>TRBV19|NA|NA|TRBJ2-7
TGTGCCAGTAGTTCCCTTTATGGCTCCTACGAGCAGTACTTC
CASSSLYGSYEQYF
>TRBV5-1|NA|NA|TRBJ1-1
TGCGCCAGCAGCACGCCTCTTGCGGGCACTGAAGCTTTCTTT
CASSTPLAGTEAFF
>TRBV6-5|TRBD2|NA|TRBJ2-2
TGTGCCAGCAGTTGGAGCGGGAGTGGCACCGGGGAGCTGTTTTTT
CASSWSGSGTGELFF
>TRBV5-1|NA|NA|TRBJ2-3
TGCGCCAGCAGCTTGAACCGCGGGATGACAGATACGCAGTATTTT
CASSLNRGMTDTQYF
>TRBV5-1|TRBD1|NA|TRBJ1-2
TGCGCCAGCAGCGCTACAGGGGGCTCTACCAACTATGGCTACACCTTC
CASSATGGSTNYGYTF
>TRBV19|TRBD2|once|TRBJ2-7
TGTGCCAGTACCGGCCGGCTAGCGGGTGTATACGAGCAGTACTTC
CASTGRLAGVYEQYF
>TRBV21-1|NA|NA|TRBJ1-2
TGTGCCAGCAGTAATTCCACCGGGACAGGCGTCTATGGCTACACCTTC
CASSNSTGTGVYGYTF
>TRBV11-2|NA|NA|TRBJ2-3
TGTGCCAGCAGCTTCGGAACCCCTACGCAGTATTTT
CASSFGTPTQYF
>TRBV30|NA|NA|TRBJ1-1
TGTGCCTGGAGTGTAGACAGAGACACTGAAGCTTTCTTT
CAWSVDRDTEAFF
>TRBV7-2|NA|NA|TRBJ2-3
TGTGCCAGCAGCTATGGGTGGACAGATACGCAGTATTTT
CASSYGWTDTQYF
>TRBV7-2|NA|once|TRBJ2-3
TGTGCCAGCAGCCGACCCCAGGGGGGGAGTGCAGATACGCAGTATTTT
CASSRPQGGSADTQYF
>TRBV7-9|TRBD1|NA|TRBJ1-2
TGTGCCAGCAGCGAGACAGGGGCCCGTTTGGGCTACACCTTC
CASSETGARLGYTF
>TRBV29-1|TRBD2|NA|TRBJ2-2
TGCAGCGCCGACACGACTAGCGGGAGAGGACGGACCGGGGAGCTGTTTTTT
CSADTTSGRGRTGELFF
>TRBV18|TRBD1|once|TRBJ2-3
TGTGCCAGCTCACCTATCGGGACAGGCCGGCTCGGGGATACGCAGTATTTT
CASSPIGTGRLGDTQYF
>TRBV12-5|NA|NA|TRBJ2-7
TGTGCTAGTGGTTTCTCCACTAACGAGCAGTACTTC
CASGFSTNEQYF
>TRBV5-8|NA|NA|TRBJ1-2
TGTGCCAGCAGCTTAGGACATAACTATGGCTACACCTTC
CASSLGHNYGYTF
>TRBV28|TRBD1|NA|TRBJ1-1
TGTGCCAGCAGCTCCGGGACAGGGGGGGAGGGTGAAGCTTTCTTT
CASSSGTGGEGEAFF
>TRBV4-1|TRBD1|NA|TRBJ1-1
TGCGCCAGCAGCCAAGAAAACTACGGGACAGGAAGATTCCAAGGGAACACTGAAGCTTTCTTT
CASSQENYGTGRFQGNTEAFF
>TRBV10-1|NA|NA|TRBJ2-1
TGCGCCAGCAGTGACAGGGGTCGGGGTACAGTGGATGAGCAGTTCTTC
CASSDRGRGTVDEQFF
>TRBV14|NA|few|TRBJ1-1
TGTGCCAGCAGCCAAGTCCAGGGCGGGGTCACTGAAGCTTTCTTT
CASSQVQGGVTEAFF
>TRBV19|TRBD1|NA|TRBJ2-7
TGTGCCAGTAGTCCCCGGACAGGACTTTTTGCCTACGAGCAGTACTTC
CASSPRTGLFAYEQYF
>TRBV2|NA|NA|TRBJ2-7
TGTGCCAGCAGTGACTTTAGGGGGGTCGGGGACGAGCAGTACTTC
CASSDFRGVGDEQYF
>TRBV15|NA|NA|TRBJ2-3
TGTGCCACCCTGGATGGTACCGGCCCTAGCACAGATACGCAGTATTTT
CATLDGTGPSTDTQYF
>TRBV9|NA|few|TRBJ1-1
TGTGCCAGCAACTCTAGAGGGGGGACTGAAGCTTTCTTT
CASNSRGGTEAFF
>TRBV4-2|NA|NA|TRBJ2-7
TGTGCCAGCAGACAGGACCCCCGAGACCGGCAGTACTTC
CASRQDPRDRQYF
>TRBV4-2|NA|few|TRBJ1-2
TGTGCCAGCAGCCACCTCTTTCTCGGACAGTTCCATGGCTACACCTTC
CASSHLFLGQFHGYTF
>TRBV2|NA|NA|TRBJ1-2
TGTGCCAGCAGTGGACCGGGACATTCAATATTC
CASSGPGHSIF
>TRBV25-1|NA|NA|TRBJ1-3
TGTGCCAGCAGTGAATGGGCGCGGGGAAACACCATATATTTT
CASSEWARGNTIYF
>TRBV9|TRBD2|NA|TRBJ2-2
TGTGCCAGCAGCGTAGCGGGAGGGCGCACCGGGGAGCTGTTTTTT
CASSVAGGRTGELFF
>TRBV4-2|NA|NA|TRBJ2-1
TGTGCCAGCAGCGAATACACTGAGAACGTAGGATACAATGAGCAGTTCTTC
CASSEYTENVGYNEQFF
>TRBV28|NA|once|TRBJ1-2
TGTGCCAGCAGTTTAAATAGGGGAAGGTCGGGCTACACCTTC
CASSLNRGRSGYTF
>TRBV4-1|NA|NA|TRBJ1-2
TGCGCCAGCAGCCCTTGGGCAGGGATCTATGGCTACACCTTC
CASSPWAGIYGYTF
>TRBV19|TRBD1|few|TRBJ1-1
TGTGCCAGTAGGCCCCCAGGGGGCACTGAAGCTTTCTTT
CASRPPGGTEAFF
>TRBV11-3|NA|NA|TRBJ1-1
TGTGCCAGCAGCTTAGATCACACAGGGGAAGCTTTCTTT
CASSLDHTGEAFF
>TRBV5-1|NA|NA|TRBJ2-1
TGCGCCAGCAGCCAGGGCAGGGCGAATGAGCAGTTCTTC
CASSQGRANEQFF
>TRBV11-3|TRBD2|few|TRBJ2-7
TGTGCCAGCAGCCCTGGACTAGGACTGATTCAGCAGTACTTC
CASSPGLGLIQQYF
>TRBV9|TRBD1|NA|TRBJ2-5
TGTGCCAGCAGCGTGAGGGGGCGAACCCAGTACTTC
CASSVRGRTQYF
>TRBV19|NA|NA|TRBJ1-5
TGTGCCAGTAGTATATTCTCGGACGGTCAGCAGCCCCAGCATTTT
CASSIFSDGQQPQHF
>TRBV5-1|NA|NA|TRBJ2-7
TGCGCCAGCAGCTACGAAGAGGGCGAGCAGTACTTC
CASSYEEGEQYF
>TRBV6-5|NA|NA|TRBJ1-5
TGTGCCAGCAGTAAGGCGACGGGGGGCGGACAGCCCCAGCATTTT
CASSKATGGGQPQHF
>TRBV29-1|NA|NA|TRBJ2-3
TGCAGTACGAGGGAGGGCACAGATACGCAGTATTTT
CSTREGTDTQYF
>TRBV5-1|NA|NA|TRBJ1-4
TGCGCCAGCAGCGAACAGGGAAATGAAAAACTGTTTTTT
CASSEQGNEKLFF
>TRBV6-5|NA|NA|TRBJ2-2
TGTGCCAGCCGCAGGGTTGGGAACACCGGGGAGCTGTTTTTT
CASRRVGNTGELFF
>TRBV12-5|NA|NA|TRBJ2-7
TGTGCTAGTGGTTCAGGGGTTCAGTACTTC
CASGSGVQYF
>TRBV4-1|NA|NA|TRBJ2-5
TGCGCCAGCAGCCAAGAAGTCCTGCGGCAGGGGTTGGAGACCCAGTACTTC
CASSQEVLRQGLETQYF
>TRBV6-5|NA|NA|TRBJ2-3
TGTGCCAGCGGGAGGTTGGCAGATACGCAGTATTTT
CASGRLADTQYF
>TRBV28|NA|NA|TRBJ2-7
TGTGCCAGCAGCAGACCCTCCCAAAGATACGAGCAGTACTTC
CASSRPSQRYEQYF
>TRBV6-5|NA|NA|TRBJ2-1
TGTGCCAGCAGTTACTCGGACGGCAACAATGAGCAGTTCTTC
CASSYSDGNNEQFF
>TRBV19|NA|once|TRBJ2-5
TGTGCCAGTAGTATTGGGCAGGGGCGGGCGACCCAGTACTTC
CASSIGQGRATQYF
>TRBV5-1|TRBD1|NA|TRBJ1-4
TGCGCCAGCAGCTCCCAGGGGGATCGTATGGAAAAACTGTTTTTT
CASSSQGDRMEKLFF
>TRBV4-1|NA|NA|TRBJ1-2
TGCGCCAGCAGCCAAGATGATCAGGGGCAGGGCATCTACACCTTC
CASSQDDQGQGIYTF